This T cell receptor beta chain was captured by sequencing in a study of T cell repertoires in cytomegalovirus infection. This clonotype was observed once. The antigen is unknown. Overall study findings and caveats: Ex vivo, HLA-C-restricted CMV-specific TCR beta clonotypes prevailed over the rest of the response.

TCRdb itself ran the reads through MiXCR, one entry per CDR3 protein. Among hundreds of thousands of distinct CDR3 sequences listed, 25% to 30% were seen once. The trim removed 6 bases at V and 2 bases at J, leaving 6 bases unmatched. Germline CDR1 reads MDHEN; CDR2 reads SYDVKM. The CDR3 contains 15 residues. The chain recombines TRBV28 with TRBJ2-1; 8 nucleotides align to TRBD2. The sample here was cultured PBMCs, taken from culture after CMV antigen stimulation. The TCR was taken from a human donor in good health (CMV status not recorded). Some clones in this sample may be carry-over from other donors' samples. CDR3: CASSGGVPPYNEQFF. Here the CDR3 DNA reads TGTGCCAGCAGCGGGGGGGTACCTCCCTACAATGAGCAGTTCTTC.